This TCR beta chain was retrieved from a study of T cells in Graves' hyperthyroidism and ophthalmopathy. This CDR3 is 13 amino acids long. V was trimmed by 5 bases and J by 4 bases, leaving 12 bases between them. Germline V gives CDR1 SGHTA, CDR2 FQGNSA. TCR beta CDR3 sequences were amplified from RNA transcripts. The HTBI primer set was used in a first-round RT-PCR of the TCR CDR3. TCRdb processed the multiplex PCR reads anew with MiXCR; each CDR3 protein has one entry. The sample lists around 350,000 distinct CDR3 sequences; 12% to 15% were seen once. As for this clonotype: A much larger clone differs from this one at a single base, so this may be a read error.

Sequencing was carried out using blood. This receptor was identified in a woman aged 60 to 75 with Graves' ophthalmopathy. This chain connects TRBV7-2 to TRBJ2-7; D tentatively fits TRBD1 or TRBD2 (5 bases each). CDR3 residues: CASSHRDLYEQYF. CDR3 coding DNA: TGTGCCAGCAGCCACCGGGACCTTTACGAGCAGTACTTC. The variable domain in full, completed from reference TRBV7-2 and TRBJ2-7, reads GAGVSQSPSNKVTEKGKDVELRCDPISGHTALYWYRQSLGQGLEFLIYFQGNSAPDKSGLPSDRFSAERTGGSVSTLTIQRTQQEDSAVYLCASSHRDLYEQYFGPGTRLTVT.